The clone carrying this TCR beta chain was recorded many times. Antigen: not known. J was trimmed by 5 bases and V by 4 bases; bases with no gene match: 6. CDR3 length: 16 residues. Per the germline V gene, CDR1 is SNHLY and CDR2 is FYNNEI. This specimen belongs to a study of shared clonotypes between healthy human individuals. Study-level findings and limits: Sequencing depth was expected to affect clonotype sharing among donors. Represented diversity (both genetic and exposure-history) was limited by the small number of donors.

How the authors handled the data: Filtering differed because ImmunoSEQ produced junction-only sequences that carried no quality scores. The table came from immunoSEQ multiplex PCR; TCRdb's copy has only in-frame clones and leaves some out. From that table come the V and J calls and clone size; the DNA was used to work out D and trimming. Among some 1 million clones, roughly 80% were seen once, and the ten largest hold approximately 1.5%. This receptor was identified in a man younger than 35 in good health. Sequencing used memory CD4+ T cells sorted from blood. The subset: CD45RA-negative fraction. The rearrangement joins TRBV2 to TRBJ1-4; TRBD1 aligns across 11 bases. The CDR3 DNA follows: TGTGCCAGCAGTGGGACAGGGGGCGGCCGAAATGAAAAACTGTTTTTT. This sequence encodes CASSGTGGGRNEKLFF. Full variable domain (outside the CDR3, taken from reference TRBV2 and TRBJ1-4): EPEVTQTPSHQVTQMGQEVILRCVPISNHLYFYWYRQILGQKVEFLVSFYNNEISEKSEIFDDQFSVERPDGSNFTLKIRSTKLEDSAMYFCASSGTGGGRNEKLFFGSGTQLSVL.